Below, 27 T cell receptor beta chains from the same sample are listed, as sequenced in a study of Ad26.COV2.S vaccination and SARS-CoV-2 variants. Stated treatment: 15 to 20 received Ad26.COV2.S at low or high dose, single or two shots; roughly five received placebo; per-sample allocation not given. Specimens were obtained on day 63 following the first vaccine or placebo injection. TCRdb's table, derived via immunoSEQ multiplex PCR, lists solely in-frame clones and lacks some. The data hold about 350,000 clones, with 85% observed a single time. The starting material was peripheral blood, obtained in a trial of Ad26.COV2.S vaccine versus placebo. The receptors were gathered from a person aged 18 to 59 who received the Ad26.COV2.S COVID-19 vaccine or a placebo.

V gene TRBV11-2 combines with J gene TRBJ2-1; 12 bases match TRBD2. The CDR3 runs to 17 residues. Germline CDR1 reads SGHAT; CDR2 reads FQNNGV. V shed 0 bases, J shed 3 bases, and the junction held 3 bases outside the gene matches. The CDR3: CASSLELAGGIYNEQFF. CDR3 bases: TGTGCCAGCAGCTTAGAACTAGCGGGGGGAATCTACAATGAGCAGTTCTTC.

This clone was observed a single time. The V gene is TRBV3-1 (or the pseudogene TRBV3-2), the J gene TRBJ2-7; D is tentatively TRBD1 or TRBD2 (5 bases each). Germline V gene sequence: CDR1 LGHDT, CDR2 YNNKEL (reference sequence). V gave up 1 base and J gave up 7 bases, with 8 bases separating them. The CDR3 is 12 residues long. CDR3 sequence reads: CASSQVGTEQYF. CDR3 nucleotides: TGTGCCAGCAGCCAAGTGGGGACGGAGCAGTACTTC.

The CDR3 nucleotides read TGCGCCAGCAGCTTATCAGGGCCCGAGAACACTGAAGCTTTCTTT. Translation: CASSLSGPENTEAFF. This chain links TRBV5-1 with TRBJ1-1; D is possibly TRBD1 (5 bases). Germline V gene lookup returns CDR1 SGHRS and CDR2 YFSETQ. The length of the CDR3 is 15 residues. V lost 2 bases, J lost 1 base, and 12 bases lay in between.

V gene TRBV7-8 combines with J gene TRBJ1-4; tentative D call: TRBD1 (5 bases). The CDR3 spans 17 residues. V lost 5 bases and J 0 bases, leaving 16 bases between the germline ends. The germline V gene has CDR1 SGHVS and CDR2 FQNEAQ. The CDR3 is CASSLRFTGATNEKLFF. The DNA of the CDR3 is TGTGCCAGCAGCCTACGTTTTACAGGCGCAACTAATGAAAAACTGTTTTTT.

This sequence joins TRBV5-1 and TRBJ1-3; D gene uncertain. Germline loops: CDR1 SGHRS, CDR2 YFSETQ. V lost 6 bases and J 0 bases, leaving 7 bases between the germline ends. This CDR3 contains 13 residues. The CDR3: CASTDASGNTIYF. DNA of the CDR3: TGCGCCAGCACCGATGCCTCTGGAAACACCATATATTTT.

This chain joins TRBV27 and TRBJ2-5; TRBD2 matches 8 bases. J gave up 2 bases and V 6 bases, and 8 bases lay outside the gene matches. CDR3 size: 15 residues. Germline-derived CDR1 and CDR2 are MNHEY and SMNVEV (reference sequence). The CDR3 loop reads CASRATSGKQETQYF. The CDR3 DNA sequence: TGTGCCAGCAGGGCAACTAGCGGCAAACAAGAGACCCAGTACTTC.

This chain connects TRBV6-5 to TRBJ1-4; a weak D match, TRBD1 (5 bases). Per germline, CDR1 MNHEY and CDR2 SVGAGI. V lost 6 bases, J lost 5 bases, and 13 bases lay in between. This CDR3 spans 14 amino acids. The DNA of the CDR3 is TGTGCCAGCAGCCGTGACAGAAGGAATGAAAAACTGTTTTTT. Amino acid sequence: CASSRDRRNEKLFF.

The chain joins TRBV7-2 to TRBJ2-5; no reliable D call. This CDR3 is built from 14 residues. Germline assignment: CDR1 SGHTA and CDR2 FQGNSA. V was clipped by 5 bases and J by 2 bases, with 12 bases between them. CDR3 in amino acids: CASSPIKGQETQYF. For the CDR3, the DNA is TGTGCCAGCAGCCCCATAAAGGGTCAAGAGACCCAGTACTTC.

J is TRBJ2-5 and V is TRBV4-3, with D perhaps matching TRBD1 or TRBD2 (6 bases each). This CDR3 comprises 16 residues. V was pared by 0 bases and J by 1 base, with 12 bases between. Germline lookup yields CDR1 LGHNA and CDR2 YSLEER. CDR3 amino acids: CASSQEFRGGQETQYF. The CDR3 coding sequence is TGCGCCAGCAGCCAAGAATTCAGGGGAGGCCAAGAGACCCAGTACTTC.

This chain links TRBV19 with TRBJ1-1; TRBD1 might be the D (5 bases). The CDR3 spans 15 residues. Germline-derived CDR1 and CDR2 are LNHDA and SQIVND (reference sequence). Trimming pared 2 bases from V and 8 bases from J, leaving 18 bases between. CDR3 protein: CASSIFRGTSEEAFF. In nucleotides, the CDR3 is TGTGCCAGTAGTATATTCCGGGGGACGTCCGAAGAAGCTTTCTTT. The variable domain in full, with the rest retrieved from reference TRBV19 and TRBJ1-1, is DGGITQSPKYLFRKEGQNVTLSCEQNLNHDAMYWYRQDPGQGLRLIYYSQIVNDFQKGDIAEGYSVSREKKESFPLTVTSAQKNPTAFYLCASSIFRGTSEEAFFGQGTRLTVV.

The chain is built from TRBV29-1 and TRBJ2-3; TRBD1 or TRBD2 may be the D gene (7 bases each). Germline CDR1 reads SQVTM; CDR2 reads ANQGSEA. The CDR3 spans 15 residues. V lost 2 bases, J lost 1 base, and 13 bases lay in between. Here the CDR3 reads CSVEFPGGGTDTQYF. The DNA of the CDR3 is TGCAGCGTTGAATTCCCAGGGGGGGGCACAGATACGCAGTATTTT.

The chain carries TRBV10-3 and TRBJ1-2; 8 bases are shared with TRBD1. There are 12 residues in the CDR3. Unmatched junction bases numbered 3, after V lost 8 bases and J lost 4 bases. Per the germline V gene, CDR1 is ENHRY and CDR2 is SYGVKD. In DNA, the CDR3 is TGTGCCATCGGACAGGGAGCCTATGGCTACACCTTC. As protein: CAIGQGAYGYTF.

The genes are TRBV11-2 and TRBJ2-2, with a tentative D call TRBD2 (5 bases). This CDR3 is built from 18 residues. Between the trimmed V and J ends, which lost 4 bases and 1 base, there was a span of 19 bases. Per the germline V gene, CDR1 is SGHAT and CDR2 is FQNNGV. CDR3 nucleotide sequence: TGTGCCAGCAGCTCGGGCGGGTCACCAAATTTGAACACCGGGGAGCTGTTTTTT. It is translated as CASSSGGSPNLNTGELFF.

This clone was detected once. The V gene is TRBV9, the J gene TRBJ2-2; TRBD1 is a possible D gene (6 bases). The length of the CDR3 is 14 residues. The germline gives CDR1 SGDLS, CDR2 YYNGEE. Trimming stripped 5 bases from V and 5 bases from J, with 13 bases between. DNA of the CDR3: TGTGCCAGCAGGAACAGGGTCGATACCGGGGAGCTGTTTTTT. Encoded protein: CASRNRVDTGELFF.

V is TRBV5-4 and J is TRBJ2-5; TRBD2 is a possible D gene (5 bases). The CDR3 totals 14 residues. Trimming stripped 6 bases from V and 5 bases from J, with 17 bases between. CDR1 and CDR2 (germline): SGHNT, YYREEE (reference sequence). This CDR3 is CASTDRGWEETQYF. The CDR3 DNA sequence: TGTGCCAGCACTGATAGAGGGTGGGAGGAGACCCAGTACTTC.

The V gene is TRBV27, the J gene TRBJ2-3, with D unclear. The germline V gene encodes CDR1 MNHEY and CDR2 SMNVEV (reference sequence). Trimming cost V 0 bases and J 1 base, with 17 bases left between them. CDR3 length equals 18 residues. CDR3 loop: CASSLSAQRPSRTDTQYF. CDR3 coding DNA: TGTGCCAGCAGTTTATCGGCGCAGCGACCCTCACGCACAGATACGCAGTATTTT.

This chain uses TRBV7-9 with TRBJ1-1; tentatively, D is TRBD1 (6 bases). The germline CDR1 and CDR2 sequences are SEHNR and FQNEAQ (reference sequence). This CDR3 contains 16 residues. V was pared by 2 bases and J by 4 bases, with 17 bases between. The CDR3 loop reads CASSLSWADSRTEAFF. The DNA of the CDR3 is TGTGCCAGCAGCTTATCATGGGCGGACAGCCGCACTGAAGCTTTCTTT.

The chain joins TRBV30 to TRBJ1-4; weak D call: TRBD1 (5 bases). The length of the CDR3 is 14 residues. Trimming took 5 bases from V and 0 from J, leaving 10 bases between them. Per the germline V gene, CDR1 is GTSNPN and CDR2 is SVGIG (reference sequence). The chain's CDR3 is CAWGAAATNEKLFF. CDR3 coding DNA: TGTGCCTGGGGGGCGGCAGCAACTAATGAAAAACTGTTTTTT.

J is TRBJ2-3 and V is TRBV30; 13 bases align to TRBD2. The CDR3 has 18 residues. CDR1 is GTSNPN and CDR2 is SVGIG in the germline V gene (reference sequence). J was trimmed by 0 bases and V by 0 bases; bases with no gene match: 6. The DNA for the CDR3 is TGTGCCTGGAGTGTACTAGCGGGGGGGCCCCTCAGCACAGATACGCAGTATTTT. Its translation is CAWSVLAGGPLSTDTQYF. Based on the CDR3 plus reference TRBV30 and TRBJ2-3, the full variable domain is SQTIHQWPATLVQPVGSPLSLECTVEGTSNPNLYWYRQAAGRGLQLLFYSVGIGQISSEVPQNLSASRPQDRQFILSSKKLLLSDSGFYLCAWSVLAGGPLSTDTQYFGPGTRLTVL.

CDR3 residues: CASSQNPGQSTDTQYF. For the CDR3, the DNA is TGCGCCAGCAGCCAAAACCCGGGACAGAGCACAGATACGCAGTATTTT. The rearrangement links TRBV4-3 to TRBJ2-3; TRBD1 agrees at 7 bases. Germline V gene sequence: CDR1 LGHNA, CDR2 YSLEER. This CDR3 is 16 amino acids long. J gave up 0 bases and V 2 bases, and 5 bases lay outside the gene matches.

This clone appeared a few times. This chain connects TRBV11-3 to TRBJ2-1, with 8 bases matching TRBD2. The length of the CDR3 is 15 residues. The ends lost 1 base at V and 8 bases at J; junction bases unmatched: 7. Germline V gene sequence: CDR1 SGHNT, CDR2 YENEEA. The CDR3 region has the DNA TGTGCCAGCAGCTTAGGTTGGACTAGCTTCGATGAGCAGTTCTTC. This codes for CASSLGWTSFDEQFF.

The chain combines TRBV4-3 with TRBJ2-2; no clear D. This CDR3 has 14 residues. Trimming removed 7 bases at V and 1 base at J, with 10 bases between. CDR1 is LGHNA, CDR2 YSLEER, per germline. For the CDR3, the DNA is TGCGCCAGCAAAGATAGAGGGAACACCGGGGAGCTGTTTTTT. Protein product: CASKDRGNTGELFF.

The chain recombines TRBV15 with TRBJ2-7, with TRBD2 matching 7 bases. The CDR3 is 15 amino acids. V gave up 6 bases and J gave up 4 bases; unmatched junction bases: 12. CDR1 is LNHNV, CDR2 YYDKDF, per germline (reference sequence). CDR3 region: CATSQSRAGAYEQYF. The CDR3 DNA sequence: TGTGCCACCAGTCAGAGCCGGGCGGGAGCTTACGAGCAGTACTTC.

The genes are TRBV19 and TRBJ1-2, with TRBD1 identical over 8 bases. The CDR3 is 14 amino acids. Germline V gene lookup returns CDR1 LNHDA and CDR2 SQIVND (reference sequence). V lost 7 bases to trimming and J lost 4 bases; unmatched junction nucleotides: 8. Written as DNA, the CDR3 is TGTGCCAGTATGGTCGGACAGGGACGCTATGGCTACACCTTC. Residues: CASMVGQGRYGYTF. Full variable domain (remainder filled in from reference TRBV19 and TRBJ1-2): DGGITQSPKYLFRKEGQNVTLSCEQNLNHDAMYWYRQDPGQGLRLIYYSQIVNDFQKGDIAEGYSVSREKKESFPLTVTSAQKNPTAFYLCASMVGQGRYGYTFGSGTRLTVV.

V and J are TRBV19 and TRBJ2-3; the match to TRBD2 covers 9 bases. The CDR3 totals 17 residues. The germline CDR1 and CDR2 sequences are LNHDA and SQIVND (reference sequence). V dropped 6 bases and J dropped 2; count of bases not matched to a gene: 12. CDR3 loop: CASRISSGTLNTDTQYF. The CDR3 DNA reads TGTGCCAGTAGAATCTCTAGCGGGACCCTTAACACAGATACGCAGTATTTT.

The rearrangement uses TRBV4-3 and TRBJ1-5, with D perhaps TRBD1 (6 bases). Germline assignment: CDR1 LGHNA and CDR2 YSLEER. Trimming pared 3 bases from V and 2 bases from J, leaving 14 bases between. This CDR3 spans 16 amino acids. The CDR3 reads CASSQSPGGGNQPQHF. Written as DNA, the CDR3 is TGCGCCAGCAGCCAGAGCCCCGGGGGCGGCAATCAGCCCCAGCATTTT.

The chain combines TRBV4-1 with TRBJ2-1; no definite D call. Germline V gene sequence: CDR1 MGHRA, CDR2 YSYEKL. There are 15 residues in the CDR3. The V and J ends lost 0 bases and 0 bases respectively, with 6 bases between them. The CDR3 region is CASSQEPSSYNEQFF. The CDR3, as DNA: TGCGCCAGCAGCCAAGAGCCGAGCTCCTACAATGAGCAGTTCTTC.